This passage covers 25 T cell receptor beta chains from one sample sequenced in a study of T cells in Graves' hyperthyroidism and ophthalmopathy (dated by TCRdb to the late 2010s). Library preparation used multiplex PCR. The run used an Illumina HiSeq 2000. Amplification of TCR beta CDR3 regions was carried out from RNA transcripts. The TCR CDR3 was subjected to a first round of RT-PCR using the HTBI primer set and the Qiagen OneStep RT-PCR kit. TCRdb trimmed the raw reads at Q25, called clones with MiXCR and kept productive beta chains. CDR3 protein sequences are deduplicated, and each keeps its most common genes and DNA. The sample table contains some 620,000 distinct CDR3 sequences; only one count was recorded for around 16% of them. 3.8% of the sample is held by the ten biggest clonotypes. Source material: blood. All receptors derive from a woman in her 30s with Graves' hyperthyroidism.

The chain has TRBV11-2 and TRBJ2-2; no clear D gene. From germline, CDR1 is SGHAT and CDR2 FQNNGV. V was trimmed by 0 bases and J by 6 bases, leaving 8 bases between them. The CDR3 runs to 14 residues. The CDR3 is CASSLDMTSGELFF. The CDR3 region has the DNA TGTGCCAGCAGCTTAGATATGACGTCCGGGGAGCTGTTTTTT.

In its sample, this clonotype was seen many times. The gene calls are TRBV7-8 and TRBJ1-5, with 12 bases that match TRBD1. CDR1 and CDR2 (germline): SGHVS, FQNEAQ. CDR3 length equals 15 residues. V was pared by 1 base and J by 7 bases, with 2 bases of the junction left unmatched. The CDR3 protein is CASSLEGTGGQPQHF. The CDR3 DNA reads as TGTGCCAGCAGCTTAGAGGGGACAGGGGGCCAGCCCCAGCATTTT.

This clonotype was counted many times. V gene TRBV11-3 combines with J gene TRBJ1-1, with D maybe TRBD1 (5 bases). The germline V gene encodes CDR1 SGHNT and CDR2 YENEEA. V was cut by 6 bases and J by 0 bases, with 11 bases left in between. The CDR3 sequence is 14 residues long. The CDR3 region has the DNA TGTGCCAGCAGTTCAACGGGGCTGAACACTGAAGCTTTCTTT. Amino acids: CASSSTGLNTEAFF. The full variable domain, rest sourced from reference TRBV11-3 and TRBJ1-1, is EAGVVQSPRYKIIEKKQPVAFWCNPISGHNTLYWYLQNLGQGPELLIRYENEEAVDDSQLPKDRFSAERLKGVDSTLKIQPAELGDSAVYLCASSSTGLNTEAFFGQGTRLTVV.

At least ten counts were recorded for this clonotype. The V gene is TRBV6-2 or TRBV6-3, the J gene TRBJ2-1, with 14 positions matching TRBD2. Germline V CDR1 and CDR2: MNHEY, SVGEGT. The CDR3 is made up of 16 amino acids. Trimming cost V 6 bases and J 8 bases; bases outside gene matches: 9. Here the CDR3 DNA reads TGTGCCAGCAGGAACTCCGGGACTAGCGGGAGAGATGAGCAGTTCTTC. This codes for CASRNSGTSGRDEQFF.

This clonotype has a handful of counts. The gene calls are TRBV6-1 and TRBJ2-2; D might be TRBD2 (6 bases). Per germline, CDR1 MNHNS and CDR2 SASEGT. The CDR3 spans 13 residues. V lost 7 bases and J 1 base, leaving 7 bases between the germline ends. CDR3 in amino acids: CASMEGNTGELFF. CDR3 nucleotide sequence: TGTGCCAGCATGGAGGGGAACACCGGGGAGCTGTTTTTT.

With regard to this clonotype: A much larger clone sits a single nucleotide away, making a read error possible. This chain links TRBV6-5 with TRBJ2-5; 9 positions agree with TRBD2. CDR3 length: 15 residues. Germline-derived CDR1 and CDR2 are MNHEY and SVGAGI. CDR3 residues: CASSYPGLAKETLYF. CDR3 in DNA: TGTGCCAGCAGTTACCCAGGACTAGCGAAAGAGACCCTGTACTTC.

The table lists this clonotype with many counts. V and J are TRBV11-2 and TRBJ2-7; 9 nucleotides match TRBD1. The V gene's germline CDR1 is SGHAT and CDR2 FQNNGV. The J segment lost 6 bases and the V segment lost 5 bases, leaving 11 bases of the junction unmatched. The CDR3 spans 15 residues. The CDR3 DNA sequence: TGTGCCAGCAGCATATCGGGGGACAGGGTTCGCGAGCAGTACTTC. As protein: CASSISGDRVREQYF.

In its sample, this clonotype was seen many times. The gene calls are TRBV6-6 and TRBJ2-1; D ambiguous. The CDR3 loop spans 15 amino acids. Per germline, CDR1 MNHNY and CDR2 SVGAGI (reference sequence). V was trimmed by 0 bases and J by 3 bases, leaving 9 bases between them. The CDR3 DNA reads as TGTGCCAGCAGTTACTCTGGCGCAGACTACAATGAGCAGTTCTTC. Its protein product is CASSYSGADYNEQFF.

In this sample, this clonotype turned up many times. The V gene is TRBV6-1, the J gene TRBJ2-1, with D perhaps given as TRBD1 or TRBD2 (5 bases each). The CDR3 has 17 residues. Germline V gene lookup returns CDR1 MNHNS and CDR2 SASEGT. Trimming cost V 5 bases and J 9 bases, with 26 bases left between them. The CDR3 loop is CASSYIVWGKLSSEQFF. CDR3 DNA: TGTGCCAGCAGTTATATAGTGTGGGGGAAACTATCCAGTGAGCAGTTCTTC.

This clonotype was seen repeatedly, ten times or more. This rearrangement joins TRBV2 to TRBJ2-1, with D possibly called TRBD1 or TRBD2 (6 bases each). Germline lookup yields CDR1 SNHLY and CDR2 FYNNEI. The CDR3 runs to 15 residues. The V end was cut by 0 bases, the J end by 8 bases, with 14 bases between. The CDR3 sequence: CASSEARGGLYEQFF. CDR3 DNA sequence: TGTGCCAGCAGTGAAGCCAGGGGAGGTTTGTATGAGCAGTTCTTC.

V gene TRBV4-1 combines with J gene TRBJ2-7; 7 positions match TRBD1. This CDR3 comprises 15 residues. Germline-derived CDR1 and CDR2 are MGHRA and YSYEKL. Losses at the gene ends were 1 base for V and 2 bases for J; bases not matched to a gene: 5. The CDR3 nucleotides read TGCGCCAGCAGCCAAGCTCCGGACAGGCCCTACGAGCAGTACTTC. Translation: CASSQAPDRPYEQYF.

This clonotype has at least ten counts. The rearrangement joins TRBV18 to TRBJ2-7; D is ambiguous. The ends were cut back, 3 bases at V and 2 bases at J, with 8 bases in the middle. Looked up from germline, CDR1 is KGHSH and CDR2 is LQKENI. The CDR3 has 13 residues. The CDR3 here is CASSPATTYEQYF. Here the CDR3 DNA reads TGTGCCAGCTCACCCGCAACCACCTACGAGCAGTACTTC.

This clonotype was recorded at least ten times. V is TRBV12-3 or TRBV12-4 and J is TRBJ1-5; unclear D gene. The CDR3 has 12 residues. Between the trimmed V and J ends, which lost 5 bases and 2 bases, there was a span of 4 bases. This CDR3 is CASSPGNQPQHF. In DNA, the CDR3 is TGTGCCAGCAGTCCCGGCAATCAGCCCCAGCATTTT.

This clonotype has a handful of counts. This chain connects TRBV10-2 to TRBJ1-2; D gene unclear. The V and J ends lost 2 bases and 5 bases respectively, with 12 bases between them. The V gene's germline CDR1 is WSHSY and CDR2 SAAADI. This CDR3 is built from 14 residues. The CDR3 region is CASSEAEIEYGYTF. CDR3 DNA: TGCGCCAGCAGTGAGGCCGAAATAGAGTATGGCTACACCTTC.

In its sample, this clonotype was seen many times. The rearrangement links TRBV20-1 to TRBJ2-7; 9 bases agree with TRBD1. V was clipped by 6 bases and J by 6 bases; unmatched bases: 12. This CDR3 region has 14 residues. CDR1 and CDR2 from the germline V gene are DFQATT and SNEGSKA (reference sequence). Here the CDR3 reads CSAVGDRERVEQYF. CDR3 in DNA: TGCAGTGCCGTAGGGGACAGGGAGCGGGTCGAGCAGTACTTC.

This clonotype has at least ten counts. CDR3 in amino acids: CASSVGPSAGYEQYF. As DNA, the CDR3 is TGTGCCAGCAGCGTAGGACCCAGCGCGGGTTACGAGCAGTACTTC. The chain employs TRBV9 and TRBJ2-7; tentative D call: TRBD2 (5 bases). Germline CDR1 is SGDLS and CDR2 is YYNGEE. The CDR3 spans 15 residues. Trimming removed 0 bases from V and 4 bases from J, with 14 bases in between.

The chain joins TRBV5-6 to TRBJ2-1; 11 bases agree with TRBD2. The CDR3 sequence is 15 residues long. With 5 bases clipped from V and 10 bases from J, the junction kept 11 bases outside the gene matches. CDR1 and CDR2 (germline): SGHDT, YYEEEE. The CDR3 loop is CASRPGLAALGEQFF. In DNA, the CDR3 is TGTGCCAGCAGGCCGGGACTAGCGGCCCTCGGAGAGCAGTTCTTC. Variable domain in full (rest from reference TRBV5-6 and TRBJ2-1): DAGVTQSPTHLIKTRGQQVTLRCSPKSGHDTVSWYQQALGQGPQFIFQYYEEEERQRGNFPDRFSGHQFPNYSSELNVNALLLGDSALYLCASRPGLAALGEQFFGPGTRLTVL.

This clonotype appeared many times. The chain has TRBV3-1 and TRBJ2-1, with TRBD2 matching 8 bases. CDR1 is LGHDT, CDR2 YNNKEL, per germline (reference sequence). The V segment lost 2 bases and the J segment 7 bases; nucleotides outside the gene matches: 10. This CDR3 is built from 16 residues. CDR3 in DNA: TGTGCCAGCAGCCAACAAATGCTGGCGGGAGGAAATGAGCAGTTCTTC. It encodes CASSQQMLAGGNEQFF.

Regarding this clonotype: A read error may explain this, as a much larger clone is one base away. This chain uses TRBV7-2 with TRBJ2-1; 8 positions agree with TRBD1. The CDR3 contains 19 residues. J lost 8 bases, V lost 5 bases, and 23 bases had no gene match. Germline loops: CDR1 SGHTA, CDR2 FQGNSA. The chain's CDR3 is CASSIRARTGLIFRDEQFF. The CDR3 nucleotides read TGTGCCAGCAGCATCCGCGCCAGGACAGGGTTGATTTTTAGGGATGAGCAGTTCTTC.

This clonotype was detected ten times or more. The chain links TRBV7-3 to TRBJ2-5, with 7 bases that match TRBD2. With 2 bases clipped from V and 5 bases from J, the junction kept 5 bases outside the gene matches. Germline V CDR1 and CDR2: SGHTA, FQGTGA. CDR3 size: 14 residues. CDR3 nucleotide sequence: TGTGCCAGCAGCTTAGATGTGGGAGGGGAGACCCAGTACTTC. Translating gives CASSLDVGGETQYF.

The sample holds many counts of this clonotype. The rearrangement uses TRBV6-5 and TRBJ2-1; 8 bases fit TRBD1. V lost 2 bases, J lost 7 bases, and 7 bases stayed unmatched. The length of the CDR3 is 15 residues. CDR1 and CDR2 from the germline V gene are MNHEY and SVGAGI. The CDR3 nucleotides are TGTGCCAGCAGTTACCTTCGGACAGGGAAGAATGAGCAGTTCTTC. Its protein is CASSYLRTGKNEQFF.

At least ten counts were recorded for this clonotype. The gene calls are TRBV28 and TRBJ2-1; 12 bases fit TRBD1. Per the germline V gene, CDR1 is MDHEN and CDR2 is SYDVKM. The V gene end was trimmed by 4 bases and the J gene end by 8 bases; junction bases not matched to a gene: 12. The CDR3 is 17 amino acids. In nucleotides, the CDR3 is TGTGCCAGCAGTTCGCAACTCGGGACAGGGGGCGGCTATGAGCAGTTCTTC. Encoded protein: CASSSQLGTGGGYEQFF. The complete variable domain, with remaining parts taken from reference TRBV28 and TRBJ2-1, reads DVKVTQSSRYLVKRTGEKVFLECVQDMDHENMFWYRQDPGLGLRLIYFSYDVKMKEKGDIPEGYSVSREKKERFSLILESASTNQTSMYLCASSSQLGTGGGYEQFFGPGTRLTVL.

There are many counts of this clonotype. The DNA of the CDR3 is TGTGCCAGCAGTTTGGACAGGCTAGTCGATGGCTACACCTTC. This codes for CASSLDRLVDGYTF. The chain recombines TRBV28 with TRBJ1-2; 7 bases are a match to TRBD1. V gave up 3 bases and J gave up 6 bases; unmatched junction bases: 7. The CDR3 has 14 residues. The germline V gene encodes CDR1 MDHEN and CDR2 SYDVKM.

The chain links TRBV19 to TRBJ1-5, with a tentative D call TRBD1 (5 bases). The CDR3 is 13 amino acids. Trimming removed 3 bases at V and 7 bases at J, with 10 bases between. The germline gives CDR1 LNHDA, CDR2 SQIVND (reference sequence). The CDR3 bases are TGTGCCAGTAGTATCCAGGGTGAGCAGCCCCAGCATTTT. Translated, it gives CASSIQGEQPQHF.

The V and J genes are TRBV27 and TRBJ1-6; perhaps TRBD1 as D (6 bases). The CDR3 is made up of 15 amino acids. V lost 5 bases to trimming and J lost 9 bases, with 17 bases between them. Germline V lookup: CDR1 MNHEY, CDR2 SMNVEV (reference sequence). CDR3 in amino acids: CASSPRGGYPSPLHF. Here the CDR3 DNA reads TGTGCCAGCAGTCCGAGGGGGGGCTACCCTTCACCCCTCCACTTT.